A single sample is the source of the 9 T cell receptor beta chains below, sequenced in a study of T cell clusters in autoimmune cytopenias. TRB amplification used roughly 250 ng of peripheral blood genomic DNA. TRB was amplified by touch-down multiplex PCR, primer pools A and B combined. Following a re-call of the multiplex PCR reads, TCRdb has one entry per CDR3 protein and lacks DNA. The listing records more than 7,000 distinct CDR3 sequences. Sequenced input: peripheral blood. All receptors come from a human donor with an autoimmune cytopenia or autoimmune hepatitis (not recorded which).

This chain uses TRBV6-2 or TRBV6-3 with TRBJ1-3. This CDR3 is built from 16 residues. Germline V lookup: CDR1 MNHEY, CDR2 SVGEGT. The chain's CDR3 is CASSYKPGISGNTIYF.

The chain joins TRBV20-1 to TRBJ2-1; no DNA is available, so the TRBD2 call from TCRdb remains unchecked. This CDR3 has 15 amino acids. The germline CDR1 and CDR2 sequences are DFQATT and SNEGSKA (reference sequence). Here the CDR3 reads CSATLLASSYNEQFF.

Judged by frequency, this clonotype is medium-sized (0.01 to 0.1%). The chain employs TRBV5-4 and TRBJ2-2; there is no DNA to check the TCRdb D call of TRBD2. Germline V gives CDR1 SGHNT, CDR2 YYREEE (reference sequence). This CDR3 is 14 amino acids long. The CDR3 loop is CASSLRGGTGELFF.

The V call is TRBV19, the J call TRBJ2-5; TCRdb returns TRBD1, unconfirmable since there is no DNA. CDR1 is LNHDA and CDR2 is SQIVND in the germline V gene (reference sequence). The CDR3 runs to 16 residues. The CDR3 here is CASSIGEFYREETQYF.

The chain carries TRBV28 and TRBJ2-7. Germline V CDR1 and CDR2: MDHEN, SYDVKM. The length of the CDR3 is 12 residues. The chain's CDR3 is CASSLSLRPQYF.

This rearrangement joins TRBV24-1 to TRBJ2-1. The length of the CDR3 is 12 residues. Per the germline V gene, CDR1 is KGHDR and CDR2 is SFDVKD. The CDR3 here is CATSVRDNEQFF.

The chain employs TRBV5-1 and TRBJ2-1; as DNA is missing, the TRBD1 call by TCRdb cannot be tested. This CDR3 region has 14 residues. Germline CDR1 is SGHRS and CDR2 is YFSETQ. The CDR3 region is CASSLADSYNEQFF.

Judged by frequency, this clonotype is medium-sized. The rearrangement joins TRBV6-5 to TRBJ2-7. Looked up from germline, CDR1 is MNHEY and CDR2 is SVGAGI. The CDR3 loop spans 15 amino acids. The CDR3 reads CASSQTAGGYYEQYF.

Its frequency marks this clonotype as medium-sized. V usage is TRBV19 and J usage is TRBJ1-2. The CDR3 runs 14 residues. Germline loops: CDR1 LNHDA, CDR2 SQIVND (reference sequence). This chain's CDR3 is CASSNNSPGSRYTF.